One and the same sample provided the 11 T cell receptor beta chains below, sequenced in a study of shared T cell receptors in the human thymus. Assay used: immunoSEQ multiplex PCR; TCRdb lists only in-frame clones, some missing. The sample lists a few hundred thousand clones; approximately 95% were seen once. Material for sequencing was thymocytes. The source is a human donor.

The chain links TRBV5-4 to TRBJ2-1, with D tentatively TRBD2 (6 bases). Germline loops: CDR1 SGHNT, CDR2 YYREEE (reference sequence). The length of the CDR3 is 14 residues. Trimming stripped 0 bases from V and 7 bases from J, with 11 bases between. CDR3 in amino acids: CASSLGGAGNEQFF. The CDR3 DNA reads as TGTGCCAGCAGCTTGGGAGGGGCGGGGAATGAGCAGTTCTTC. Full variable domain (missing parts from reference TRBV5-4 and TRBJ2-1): ETGVTQSPTHLIKTRGQQVTLRCSSQSGHNTVSWYQQALGQGPQFIFQYYREEENGRGNFPPRFSGLQFPNYSSELNVNALELDDSALYLCASSLGGAGNEQFFGPGTRLTVL.

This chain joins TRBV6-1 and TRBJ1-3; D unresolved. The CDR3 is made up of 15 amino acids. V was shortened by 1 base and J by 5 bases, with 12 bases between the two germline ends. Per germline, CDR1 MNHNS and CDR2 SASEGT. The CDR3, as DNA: TGTGCCAGCAGTGAAGGGAGGAAACACAGAAACACCATATATTTT. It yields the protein CASSEGRKHRNTIYF.

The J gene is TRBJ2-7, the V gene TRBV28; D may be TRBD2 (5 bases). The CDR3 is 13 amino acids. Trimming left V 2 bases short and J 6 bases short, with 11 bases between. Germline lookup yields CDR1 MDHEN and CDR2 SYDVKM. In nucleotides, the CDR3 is TGTGCCAGCAGTTTAAGGACTCCGTGCGAGCAGTACTTC. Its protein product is CASSLRTPCEQYF.

The CDR3 DNA sequence: TGTGCCAGCAGTTTAGGGACAGGGGGCTTGATTAATTCACCCCTCCACTTT. This codes for CASSLGTGGLINSPLHF. The V call is TRBV27, the J call TRBJ1-6; 12 nucleotides match TRBD1. This CDR3 is 17 amino acids long. The germline gives CDR1 MNHEY, CDR2 SMNVEV (reference sequence). Trimming removed 2 bases from V and 6 bases from J; junction bases left unmatched: 5.

The CDR3 reads CASRYRLDEKLFF. For the CDR3, the DNA is TGTGCCAGCCGGTACAGGCTGGATGAAAAACTGTTTTTT. This chain connects TRBV6-1 to TRBJ1-4; D may be TRBD1 (5 bases). CDR1 and CDR2 from the germline V gene are MNHNS and SASEGT. The CDR3 loop spans 13 amino acids. V lost 8 bases and J 6 bases, leaving 13 bases between the germline ends.

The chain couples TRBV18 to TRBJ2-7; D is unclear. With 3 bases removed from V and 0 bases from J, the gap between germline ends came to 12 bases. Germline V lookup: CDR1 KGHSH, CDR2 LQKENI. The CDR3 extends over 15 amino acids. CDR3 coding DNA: TGTGCCAGCTCACCGCCTAGACCAAGCTCCTACGAGCAGTACTTC. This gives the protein CASSPPRPSSYEQYF.

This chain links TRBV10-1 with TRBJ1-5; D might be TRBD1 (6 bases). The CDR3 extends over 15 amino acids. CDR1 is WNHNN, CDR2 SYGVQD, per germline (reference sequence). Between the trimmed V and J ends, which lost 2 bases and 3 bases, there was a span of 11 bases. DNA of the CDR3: TGCGCCAGCAGTGAGAGTAGACAGGACAATCAGCCCCAGCATTTT. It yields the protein CASSESRQDNQPQHF.

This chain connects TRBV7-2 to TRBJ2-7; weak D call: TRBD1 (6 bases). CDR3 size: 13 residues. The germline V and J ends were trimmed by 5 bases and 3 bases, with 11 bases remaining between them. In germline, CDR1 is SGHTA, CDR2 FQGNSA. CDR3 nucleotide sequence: TGTGCCAGCAGCCTACAGGGAAACTACGAGCAGTACTTC. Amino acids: CASSLQGNYEQYF. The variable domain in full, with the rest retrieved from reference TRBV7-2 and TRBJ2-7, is GAGVSQSPSNKVTEKGKDVELRCDPISGHTALYWYRQSLGQGLEFLIYFQGNSAPDKSGLPSDRFSAERTGGSVSTLTIQRTQQEDSAVYLCASSLQGNYEQYFGPGTRLTVT.

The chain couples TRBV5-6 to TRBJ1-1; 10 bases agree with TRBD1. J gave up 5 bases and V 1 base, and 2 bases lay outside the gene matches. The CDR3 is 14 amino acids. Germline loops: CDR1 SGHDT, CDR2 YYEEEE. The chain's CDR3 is CASSLWGQGTEAFF. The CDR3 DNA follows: TGTGCCAGCAGCTTGTGGGGACAGGGGACTGAAGCTTTCTTT.

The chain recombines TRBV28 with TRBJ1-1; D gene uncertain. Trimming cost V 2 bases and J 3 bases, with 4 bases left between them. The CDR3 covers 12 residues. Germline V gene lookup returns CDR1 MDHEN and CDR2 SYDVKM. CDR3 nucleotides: TGTGCCAGCAGTTTAGTATACACTGAAGCTTTCTTT. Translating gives CASSLVYTEAFF.

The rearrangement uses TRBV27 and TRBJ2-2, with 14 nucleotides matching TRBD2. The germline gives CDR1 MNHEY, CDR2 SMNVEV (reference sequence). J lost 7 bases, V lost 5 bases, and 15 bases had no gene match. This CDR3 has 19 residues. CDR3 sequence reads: CASSPQGFGLAGGGGELFF. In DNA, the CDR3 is TGTGCCAGCAGTCCACAGGGATTCGGACTAGCGGGAGGCGGCGGGGAGCTGTTTTTT.